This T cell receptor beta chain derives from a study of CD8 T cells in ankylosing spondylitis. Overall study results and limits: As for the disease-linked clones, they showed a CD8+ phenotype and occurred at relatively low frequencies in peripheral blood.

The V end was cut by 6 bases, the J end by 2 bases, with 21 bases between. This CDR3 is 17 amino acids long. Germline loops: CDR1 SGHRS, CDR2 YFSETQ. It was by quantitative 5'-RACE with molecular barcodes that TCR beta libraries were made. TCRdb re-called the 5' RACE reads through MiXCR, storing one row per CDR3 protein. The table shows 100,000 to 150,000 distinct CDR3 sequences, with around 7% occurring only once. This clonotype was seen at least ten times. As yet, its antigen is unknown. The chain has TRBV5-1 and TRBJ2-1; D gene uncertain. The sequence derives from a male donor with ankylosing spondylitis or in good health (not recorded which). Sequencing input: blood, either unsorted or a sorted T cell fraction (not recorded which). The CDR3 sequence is CASNPPAGRLAYNEQFF. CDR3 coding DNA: TGCGCCAGCAACCCCCCGGCTGGCCGCCTGGCCTACAATGAGCAGTTCTTC.